These 20 T cell receptor beta chains were sequenced from one sample in a study of regulatory T cells in long-lasting Graves disease. The time point was: newly diagnosed GD, antithyroid drugs for less than 3 months. With RNA extracted from PBMCs as input, the TCR library was made. Library construction for TCR beta used iRepertoire HTBI primers and Arm-PCR of CDR3 regions. TCRdb re-called the multiplex PCR reads through MiXCR, storing one row per CDR3 protein. The sample includes about 300,000 distinct CDR3 sequences, under 20% of them seen just once. The source material was peripheral blood mononuclear cells (PBMCs), sampled at new diagnosis, from a patient treated with antithyroid drugs. The receptor set was obtained from a female donor with Graves disease.

This clonotype was observed many times. This chain links TRBV6-2 or TRBV6-3 with TRBJ2-1; tentatively, D is TRBD1 (5 bases). The CDR3 extends over 15 amino acids. The germline V gene encodes CDR1 MNHEY and CDR2 SVGEGT. Trimming took 4 bases from V and 4 from J, leaving 14 bases between them. The DNA for the CDR3 is TGTGCCAGCAGTTCCGGTGGACAAAAATACAATGAGCAGTTCTTC. Translation: CASSSGGQKYNEQFF.

This clonotype was found many times. The chain uses TRBV12-3 or TRBV12-4 and TRBJ1-4; D perhaps matches TRBD1 (5 bases). This CDR3 comprises 15 residues. Trimming shortened V by 2 bases and J by 4 bases, and 11 bases separated the two germline ends. CDR3 protein: CASSLMGDLNEKLFF. CDR3 nucleotide sequence: TGTGCCAGCAGTTTAATGGGGGACCTTAATGAAAAACTGTTTTTT.

This clonotype was seen many times. An end of the junction does not agree with germline; a read error may underlie this. This chain uses TRBV12-3 or TRBV12-4 with TRBJ2-1; tentative D call: TRBD2 (6 bases). This CDR3 is built from 14 residues. The DNA of the CDR3 is TGTGCCAGCAGTATAGCGGATGGCTACAATGAGCAGTTCTTC. Translated, it gives CASSIADGYNEQFF.

This clonotype was picked up many times. CDR3 bases: TGTGCCAGCAGTCGACTAGCGGTCTCCTACAATGAGCAGTTCTTC. It specifies CASSRLAVSYNEQFF. The rearrangement uses TRBV12-3 or TRBV12-4 and TRBJ2-1; TRBD2 agrees at 9 bases. V shed 5 bases and J 0 bases; nucleotides not matched to a gene: 2. This CDR3 is built from 15 residues.

The CDR3 region is CASSPTFMHEQFF. In DNA, the CDR3 is TGTGCCAGCAGTCCCACCTTTATGCATGAGCAGTTCTTC. The chain combines TRBV28 with TRBJ2-1; D ambiguous. CDR3 length equals 13 residues. Germline assignment: CDR1 MDHEN and CDR2 SYDVKM. With 5 bases removed from V and 8 bases from J, the gap between germline ends came to 13 bases.

The V gene is TRBV12-3 or TRBV12-4, the J gene TRBJ1-6; D might be TRBD1 (6 bases). The CDR3 contains 18 residues. The germline V and J ends were trimmed by 3 bases and 10 bases, with 25 bases remaining between them. The CDR3 DNA follows: TGTGCCAGCAGTTTCGAGGGCCCCGGCAGGGGAATTTGGTCACCCCTCCACTTT. It codes for CASSFEGPGRGIWSPLHF.

The rearrangement links TRBV30 to TRBJ2-7; tentative D call: TRBD1 (6 bases). Trimming pared 2 bases from V and 6 bases from J, leaving 17 bases between. This CDR3 region has 14 residues. Germline V CDR1 and CDR2: GTSNPN, SVGIG (reference sequence). CDR3 residues: CAWSLTGPPLEQYF. As DNA, the CDR3 is TGTGCCTGGAGTTTGACAGGCCCTCCTCTCGAGCAGTACTTC.

The chain is built from TRBV7-9 and TRBJ2-5; D might be TRBD1 (6 bases). This CDR3 is built from 16 residues. V shed 5 bases and J shed 1 base, with 17 bases lying between them. The germline gives CDR1 SEHNR, CDR2 FQNEAQ (reference sequence). Here the CDR3 DNA reads TGTGCCAGCAGCCATATCCCTGGACAGAGCCAAGAGACCCAGTACTTC. The encoded protein is CASSHIPGQSQETQYF. Together with reference TRBV7-9 and TRBJ2-5, the CDR3 gives the full variable domain: DTGVSQNPRHKITKRGQNVTFRCDPISEHNRLYWYRQTLGQGPEFLTYFQNEAQLEKSRLLSDRFSAERPKGSFSTLEIQRTEQGDSAMYLCASSHIPGQSQETQYFGPGTRLLVL.

Turning to this clonotype: A read error is likely here: a far larger clone is one base away. This rearrangement joins TRBV6-5 to TRBJ1-5; D remains ambiguous. The length of the CDR3 is 13 residues. V gave up 0 bases and J gave up 6 bases, with 6 bases separating them. The germline gives CDR1 MNHEY, CDR2 SVGAGI. CDR3 DNA sequence: TGTGCCAGCAGTTACTCGAGGACTCAGCCCCAGCATTTT. The encoded protein is CASSYSRTQPQHF.

This clonotype has ten or more counts. The chain has TRBV5-5 and TRBJ2-2, with a possible D match to TRBD2 (5 bases). The V gene lost 0 bases and the J gene lost 5 bases, with 11 bases spanning the gap. Germline CDR1 is SGHKS and CDR2 is YYEKEE (reference sequence). The CDR3 runs 15 residues. The CDR3 nucleotides are TGTGCCAGCAGCTTGGTGGGAGCAAGGACCGGGGAGCTGTTTTTT. Encoded protein: CASSLVGARTGELFF.

This clonotype came up many times. The gene calls are TRBV18 and TRBJ2-1; unclear D gene. CDR1 KGHSH and CDR2 LQKENI come from the germline V gene. The CDR3 sequence is 14 residues long. V lost 2 bases and J lost 3, with 8 bases in between. In DNA, the CDR3 is TGTGCCAGCTCACCAGCAGCGATCTACAATGAGCAGTTCTTC. Translation: CASSPAAIYNEQFF.

This clonotype was seen at least ten times. The gene calls are TRBV6-5 and TRBJ1-5; D is undetermined. The V and J ends lost 0 bases and 1 base respectively, with 10 bases between them. The CDR3 is 16 amino acids. Germline CDR1 reads MNHEY; CDR2 reads SVGAGI. The CDR3 DNA follows: TGTGCCAGCAGTTACTCGACTGGTGTCAGCAATCAGCCCCAGCATTTT. As protein: CASSYSTGVSNQPQHF.

This clonotype was recorded at least ten times. The CDR3 loop is CATSASRALYNEQFF. CDR3 nucleotide sequence: TGTGCCACCAGTGCCTCTAGGGCTCTCTACAATGAGCAGTTCTTC. J is TRBJ2-1 and V is TRBV24-1; D ambiguous. Germline-derived CDR1 and CDR2 are KGHDR and SFDVKD. The CDR3 is made up of 15 amino acids. The V end lost 5 bases, the J end lost 3 bases, and 13 bases lay between the germline ends.

This clonotype was seen repeatedly, ten times or more. The chain joins TRBV6-1 to TRBJ1-2; 7 bases match TRBD1. This CDR3 comprises 13 residues. The V and J ends lost 7 bases and 4 bases, in that order; junction bases with no gene match: 6. CDR1 is MNHNS, CDR2 SASEGT, per germline. CDR3 residues: CASTKGAGYGYTF. DNA of the CDR3: TGTGCCAGCACAAAGGGGGCTGGCTATGGCTACACCTTC.

The rearrangement joins TRBV7-9 to TRBJ2-5; D is perhaps TRBD2 (5 bases). Per the germline V gene, CDR1 is SEHNR and CDR2 is FQNEAQ (reference sequence). This CDR3 contains 17 residues. Trimming pared 5 bases from V and 0 bases from J, leaving 19 bases between. The CDR3 protein is CASSLTPQADDQETQYF. DNA of the CDR3: TGTGCCAGCAGCCTCACCCCCCAAGCGGACGACCAAGAGACCCAGTACTTC.

This clonotype was recorded many times. V usage is TRBV5-1 and J usage is TRBJ2-1; 9 bases agree with TRBD2. The CDR3 is 15 amino acids. J gave up 5 bases and V 5 bases, and 8 bases lay outside the gene matches. Germline CDR1 reads SGHRS; CDR2 reads YFSETQ. CDR3 coding DNA: TGCGCCAGCAGTTGGGGACTAGCAGTACACAATGAGCAGTTCTTC. It codes for CASSWGLAVHNEQFF.

The table lists this clonotype with many counts. The V and J genes are TRBV20-1 and TRBJ1-5, with D uncertain. Looked up from germline, CDR1 is DFQATT and CDR2 is SNEGSKA (reference sequence). V was clipped by 5 bases and J by 6 bases, with 17 bases between them. The CDR3 contains 14 residues. The CDR3 loop is CSALLSAGPQPQHF. The CDR3 DNA reads TGCAGTGCTCTTCTGAGCGCCGGGCCTCAGCCCCAGCATTTT.

This clonotype was seen at least ten times. The chain couples TRBV7-9 to TRBJ2-1, with TRBD1 matching 7 bases. The CDR3 loop spans 15 amino acids. Germline CDR1 is SEHNR and CDR2 is FQNEAQ (reference sequence). V trimming: 4 bases; J trimming: 3 bases; junction bases outside the gene matches: 6. The CDR3 region has the DNA TGTGCCAGCAGCTGGAGACAGGGCGACTACAATGAGCAGTTCTTC. Amino acid sequence: CASSWRQGDYNEQFF.

This clonotype was seen a few times. The chain joins TRBV5-4 to TRBJ1-4; D may be TRBD1 (6 bases). The V and J ends lost 1 base and 6 bases respectively, with 7 bases between them. The CDR3 spans 13 residues. Germline lookup yields CDR1 SGHNT and CDR2 YYREEE (reference sequence). The DNA of the CDR3 is TGTGCCAGCAGCTTGCCAGGGGATGAAAAACTGTTTTTT. This codes for CASSLPGDEKLFF.

This clonotype has a count of ten or more. The chain uses TRBV2 and TRBJ1-4; a weak D match, TRBD1 (6 bases). Trimming cost V 6 bases and J 8 bases, with 13 bases left between them. In germline, CDR1 is SNHLY, CDR2 FYNNEI. CDR3 length equals 13 residues. CDR3 region: CASRNDRTEKLFF. For the CDR3, the DNA is TGTGCCAGCAGGAATGACAGGACCGAAAAACTGTTTTTT.